The clone carrying this T cell receptor beta chain showed up just a few times. The antigen is not known. The sample comes from a study of blood T cells in healthy people across ages. Study results and caveats: Changes in expanded clonotypes were possibly confounded, as the CMV status of donors was unknown.

Researchers collected ten milliliters of peripheral blood from every single donor. Next came a second PCR, run for about 7 to 12 cycles, which used a sample-barcoded 5' primer along with a J-beta primer mix. TCRdb re-derived calls from the 5' RACE reads in MiXCR, one entry per CDR3 protein. In the table there are about 1.4 million distinct CDR3 sequences, around 59% of which are singletons. V dropped 1 base and J dropped 2 bases, with 14 bases sitting between them. Germline V gene data show CDR1 as SQVTM and CDR2 as ANQGSEA. The CDR3 consists of 15 residues. This sequence originates from a young man in good health. Sequencing input: blood. The chain recombines TRBV29-1 with TRBJ1-2, with no clear D. CDR3 nucleotide sequence: TGCAGCGTTGAAGGGACCACGGGAAGAAACTATGGCTACACCTTC. Encoded protein: CSVEGTTGRNYGYTF.